A selection of T cell receptor beta chains follows, all from one sample in a study of beta chain features in type 1 diabetes. Repertoires were generated with immunoSEQ multiplex PCR, while TCRdb's copy carries only in-frame clones and drops some. The sample contains about 25,000 clones, 68% of which appear only once. Sequencing was done on a sample of stem cell memory CD4+ T cells from blood. The receptor source for this set is a woman in her thirties or forties with type 1 diabetes. The CDR3 runs from the conserved cysteine through the conserved F or W. Fields, in order: CDR3 DNA, CDR3 protein, J gene, V gene, clone size, D gene. A D gene is named only where the DNA matches it firmly. Only some rows state a clone size, as once, few, many or a class for expanded clones.

DNA: TGTGCCAGCAGCGTCGGGGGGCATAGCAATCAGCCCCAGCATTTT
CDR3: CASSVGGHSNQPQHF
J: TRBJ1-5
V: TRBV9
size: few
D: NA

DNA: TGTGCCAGCAGTTACGGACAGGGCGGCAATCAGCCCCAGCATTTT
CDR3: CASSYGQGGNQPQHF
J: TRBJ1-5
V: TRBV6-5
size: NA
D: TRBD1

DNA: TGTGCCATCCTGCGGGGGACTGAAGCTTTCTTT
CDR3: CAILRGTEAFF
J: TRBJ1-1
V: TRBV10-3
size: NA
D: NA

DNA: TGTGCCAGTAACCCCAGGGCGACCTCTGGAAACACCATATATTTT
CDR3: CASNPRATSGNTIYF
J: TRBJ1-3
V: TRBV19
size: NA
D: NA

DNA: TGCGCCAGCAGCCAAGATGGGACTGCGAGGGGACCCCCCTACGAGCAGTACTTC
CDR3: CASSQDGTARGPPYEQYF
J: TRBJ2-7
V: TRBV4-1
size: NA
D: NA

DNA: TGTGCCAGCAGCGCTGCGGGGGGGACCACTGAAGCTTTCTTT
CDR3: CASSAAGGTTEAFF
J: TRBJ1-1
V: TRBV7-6
size: NA
D: NA

DNA: TGTGCCAGCAGTGGAGGGAGCTATGGCTACACCTTC
CDR3: CASSGGSYGYTF
J: TRBJ1-2
V: TRBV2
size: once
D: NA

DNA: TGTGCCAGCAGCTTCTCCGGGAACAGAGTCACCGGGGAGCTGTTTTTT
CDR3: CASSFSGNRVTGELFF
J: TRBJ2-2
V: TRBV7-2
size: once
D: NA

DNA: TGTGCCTGGAGTGGGGTTAGTACTAGAGCGGAGGAGGGGTCAATGTACGAGCAGTACTTC
CDR3: CAWSGVSTRAEEGSMYEQYF
J: TRBJ2-7
V: TRBV30
size: NA
D: NA

DNA: TGTGTCAGCAGCTTAGCAGGGACAGGGACCAACGGCTACACCTTC
CDR3: CVSSLAGTGTNGYTF
J: TRBJ1-2
V: TRBV7-9
size: NA
D: TRBD1

DNA: TGTGCCAGCAGTGTTTTCGGGAGGGGAGTGTATACGCAGTATTTT
CDR3: CASSVFGRGVYTQYF
J: TRBJ2-3
V: TRBV2
size: NA
D: TRBD2

DNA: TGTGCCAGCAATGGGACTAGGCGTGAGCAGTTCTTC
CDR3: CASNGTRREQFF
J: TRBJ2-1
V: TRBV6-6
size: NA
D: TRBD2

DNA: TGTGCCAGCAGGGCCCGCACAGACAACACTGAAGCTTTCTTT
CDR3: CASRARTDNTEAFF
J: TRBJ1-1
V: TRBV6-6
size: NA
D: NA

DNA: TGTGCCAGCAAAGTAACTAGCGGGAGTAATGAGCAGTTCTTC
CDR3: CASKVTSGSNEQFF
J: TRBJ2-1
V: TRBV6-1
size: NA
D: TRBD2

DNA: TGTGCCAGCAGTGAACAAAGCGGCAGAGAAACTGAAGCTTTCTTT
CDR3: CASSEQSGRETEAFF
J: TRBJ1-1
V: TRBV2
size: NA
D: NA

DNA: TGTGCCAGCAGCTCGGGACAGGTAGAAGGGGAGACCCAGTACTTC
CDR3: CASSSGQVEGETQYF
J: TRBJ2-5
V: TRBV14
size: once
D: TRBD1

DNA: TGTGCCAGCAGTTTAAACTCCTACTATGGCTACACCTTC
CDR3: CASSLNSYYGYTF
J: TRBJ1-2
V: TRBV28
size: NA
D: NA

DNA: TGTGCCAGCAGCTCAGGCCTTAGCAATCAGCCCCAGCATTTT
CDR3: CASSSGLSNQPQHF
J: TRBJ1-5
V: TRBV5-5
size: NA
D: NA

DNA: TGTGCCAGCAGCTTAGCGAGCACTAGCGGGAGTACTGAGCAGTTCTTC
CDR3: CASSLASTSGSTEQFF
J: TRBJ2-1
V: TRBV7-9
size: NA
D: TRBD2

DNA: TGTGCCAGCGGGCCAGGGGGCTCTAGCACAGATACGCAGTATTTT
CDR3: CASGPGGSSTDTQYF
J: TRBJ2-3
V: TRBV28
size: NA
D: TRBD1

DNA: TGTGCCAGCAGCCAAGCCCCCCTCGCAGGCCGAACCTACGAGCAGTACTTC
CDR3: CASSQAPLAGRTYEQYF
J: TRBJ2-7
V: TRBV7-2
size: NA
D: NA

DNA: TGTGCCAGCAGCTTAGATAACCCTACCTACGAGCAGTACTTC
CDR3: CASSLDNPTYEQYF
J: TRBJ2-7
V: TRBV7-2
size: NA
D: NA

DNA: TGCGCCAGCAGCCAAGATTGGACAGGGGGAAACACCATATATTTT
CDR3: CASSQDWTGGNTIYF
J: TRBJ1-3
V: TRBV4-3
size: few
D: TRBD1

DNA: TGTGTAGGCGGGGGGTATCAAGATACGCAGTATTTT
CDR3: CVGGGYQDTQYF
J: TRBJ2-3
V: TRBV7-9
size: few
D: TRBD2

DNA: TGCGCCAGCAGCCAGGGGCAGGGCTATGGCTACACCTTC
CDR3: CASSQGQGYGYTF
J: TRBJ1-2
V: TRBV4-3
size: NA
D: NA

DNA: TGTGCCAGCAGCTCCTCTACGGAGCCGGCACTTGAGCAGTTCTTC
CDR3: CASSSSTEPALEQFF
J: TRBJ2-1
V: TRBV7-2
size: few
D: NA

DNA: TGCGCCAGCAGCTTGGAAGGGGCTGGTAATTCACCCCTCCACTTT
CDR3: CASSLEGAGNSPLHF
J: TRBJ1-6
V: TRBV5-1
size: NA
D: NA

DNA: TGTGCCAGCAGCCGGCGCATTGGGGCCATGAACACTGAAGCTTTCTTT
CDR3: CASSRRIGAMNTEAFF
J: TRBJ1-1
V: TRBV5-5
size: once
D: NA

DNA: TGCGCCAGCAGCTCTCCCGGGACAGGGCTGTACGAGCAGTACTTC
CDR3: CASSSPGTGLYEQYF
J: TRBJ2-7
V: TRBV5-1
size: NA
D: TRBD1

DNA: TGTGCCAGCAGCCGCCCCGGGAGCTCCTACGAGCAGTACTTC
CDR3: CASSRPGSSYEQYF
J: TRBJ2-7
V: TRBV7-9
size: few
D: NA

DNA: TGTGCCAGCAGCTTAGCGAGGGATGATACGCAGTATTTT
CDR3: CASSLARDDTQYF
J: TRBJ2-3
V: TRBV7-9
size: NA
D: NA

DNA: TGTGCCAGTAACCTGGGACAGGGAATCTATGGCTACACCTTC
CDR3: CASNLGQGIYGYTF
J: TRBJ1-2
V: TRBV19
size: few
D: TRBD1

DNA: TGTGCCAGCAGTGAACCCAGCGGGAGAGTGTTAAATGAGCAGTTCTTC
CDR3: CASSEPSGRVLNEQFF
J: TRBJ2-1
V: TRBV25-1
size: NA
D: TRBD2

DNA: TGTGCCAGCAGTCAAACCCCAGGGTCGGAGACCCAGTACTTC
CDR3: CASSQTPGSETQYF
J: TRBJ2-5
V: TRBV28
size: once
D: NA

DNA: TGTGCCAGCAGCCGGGAACAGGGGGCGTATAACGGGCAGTTCTTC
CDR3: CASSREQGAYNGQFF
J: TRBJ2-1
V: TRBV11-2
size: NA
D: TRBD1

DNA: TGTGCCAGCAGTTTGGCGGGAGTTACCTACGAGCAGTACTTC
CDR3: CASSLAGVTYEQYF
J: TRBJ2-7
V: TRBV28
size: NA
D: TRBD2

DNA: TGCGCCAGCAGCCCCGGACAGGGGCTGTACGAGCAGTACTTC
CDR3: CASSPGQGLYEQYF
J: TRBJ2-7
V: TRBV5-4
size: NA
D: TRBD1

DNA: TGTGCCAGCAGCGCCCGGCTGGGGGACAGGGGAGGCAATGAGCAGTTCTTC
CDR3: CASSARLGDRGGNEQFF
J: TRBJ2-1
V: TRBV11-2
size: NA
D: TRBD1

DNA: TGTGCCAGCTCACCACGGAGAGGGTCTCGCAACAATGAGCAGTTCTTC
CDR3: CASSPRRGSRNNEQFF
J: TRBJ2-1
V: TRBV18
size: NA
D: NA

DNA: TGTGCCAGCAGCCTCCTCCAGGGGAATGAGCAGTTCTTC
CDR3: CASSLLQGNEQFF
J: TRBJ2-1
V: TRBV9
size: NA
D: NA